The 29 T cell receptor beta chains below all came from one sample that was sequenced in a study of blood T cell repertoires in COVID-19. Profiled with immunoSEQ multiplex PCR; TCRdb holds only in-frame clones, not every one. Among tens of thousands of clones, 75% to 80% were seen once, and the ten largest hold 8% to 10%. Sequenced sample: peripheral blood. These receptors all come from a man between 65 and 80 years old with active or convalescent COVID-19.

The chain has TRBV6-5 and TRBJ1-3; D gene unclear. V lost 2 bases and J 3 bases, leaving 5 bases between the germline ends. The CDR3 has 13 amino acids. Germline V gene data show CDR1 as MNHEY and CDR2 as SVGAGI. The CDR3 spells CASSYQNGNTIYF. For the CDR3, the DNA is TGTGCCAGCAGTTACCAGAATGGAAACACCATATATTTT.

The chain links TRBV4-2 to TRBJ1-2; D remains unclear. The ends were cut back, 0 bases at V and 3 bases at J, with 11 bases in the middle. Per the germline V gene, CDR1 is LGHNA and CDR2 is YNFKEQ. CDR3 size: 15 residues. This chain's CDR3 is CASSQEWRVHYGYTF. CDR3 nucleotide sequence: TGTGCCAGCAGCCAAGAGTGGAGGGTTCACTATGGCTACACCTTC.

The rearrangement links TRBV3-1 (or the pseudogene TRBV3-2) to TRBJ2-5; 11 bases are a match to TRBD2. The CDR3 totals 15 residues. Germline CDR1 and CDR2: LGHDT and YNNKEL (reference sequence). Unmatched junction bases numbered 5, after V lost 4 bases and J lost 4 bases. The CDR3 loop is CASSPGLAVGETQYF. CDR3 nucleotide sequence: TGTGCCAGCAGCCCGGGACTAGCGGTTGGAGAGACCCAGTACTTC.

J is TRBJ2-7 and V is TRBV7-3; TRBD2 matches 7 bases. The germline gives CDR1 SGHTA, CDR2 FQGTGA. With V trimmed by 2 bases and J by 8 bases, 9 bases remained unmatched. CDR3 length equals 14 residues. CDR3 protein: CASSLGGDLAKQYF. CDR3 in DNA: TGTGCCAGCAGCTTAGGGGGGGATTTGGCAAAGCAGTACTTC.

This rearrangement joins TRBV1 to TRBJ2-1; the table's TRBD2 call for D was not verified on the DNA. TRBV1 is designated a pseudogene. This CDR3 has 16 residues. DNA for the CDR3: TGCACCAGCAGCCAAGAGGTGCTAGCGGGAGTCAATGAGCAGTTCTTC. Translated, it gives CTSSQEVLAGVNEQFF.

The genes are TRBV2 and TRBJ2-5; maybe TRBD1 (7 bases). V lost 6 bases and J 1 base, leaving 9 bases between the germline ends. CDR3 size: 13 residues. CDR1 is SNHLY and CDR2 is FYNNEI in the germline V gene. CDR3 bases: TGTGCCAGCAGGCGGGACAGCCAAGAGACCCAGTACTTC. The encoded protein is CASRRDSQETQYF.

The rearrangement joins TRBV5-1 to TRBJ1-6; weak D call: TRBD1 (6 bases). Trimming left V 4 bases short and J 8 bases short, with 7 bases between. Germline loops: CDR1 SGHRS, CDR2 YFSETQ. CDR3 length equals 12 residues. CDR3 in amino acids: CASSPGDSPLHF. CDR3 coding DNA: TGCGCCAGCAGCCCAGGGGATTCACCCCTCCACTTT.

This chain links TRBV27 with TRBJ1-4, with 7 bases matching TRBD1. The germline V gene has CDR1 MNHEY and CDR2 SMNVEV (reference sequence). V shed 6 bases and J 4 bases; nucleotides not matched to a gene: 17. This CDR3 spans 18 amino acids. The CDR3 region is CASRGGFRLRDSNEKLFF. The CDR3 coding sequence is TGTGCCAGCAGAGGTGGGTTTCGACTCCGGGACAGTAATGAAAAACTGTTTTTT.

The chain couples TRBV2 to TRBJ1-1, with D possibly TRBD1 on 5 matching bases. The V end lost 4 bases, the J end lost 0 bases, and 9 bases lay between the germline ends. Germline CDR1 reads SNHLY; CDR2 reads FYNNEI. This CDR3 is built from 14 residues. The DNA for the CDR3 is TGTGCCAGCAGTGGACAGATTATGAACACTGAAGCTTTCTTT. Amino acids: CASSGQIMNTEAFF.

The rearrangement joins TRBV9 to TRBJ2-7; 8 nucleotides agree with TRBD2. The V gene end was trimmed by 1 base and the J gene end by 5 bases; junction bases not matched to a gene: 8. CDR3 size: 15 residues. The germline CDR1 and CDR2 sequences are SGDLS and YYNGEE. The CDR3 sequence is CASSVSSGASHEQYF. The DNA for the CDR3 is TGTGCCAGCAGCGTAAGTAGCGGGGCATCCCACGAGCAGTACTTC.

The genes are TRBV19 and TRBJ1-5; D is possibly TRBD1 (6 bases). CDR3 size: 16 residues. CDR1 LNHDA and CDR2 SQIVND come from the germline V gene (reference sequence). Trimming shortened V by 7 bases and J by 7 bases, and 23 bases separated the two germline ends. The CDR3: CASTSIFEQGMQPQHF. The CDR3, as DNA: TGTGCCAGTACTAGTATTTTTGAACAGGGTATGCAGCCCCAGCATTTT.

This clone was observed once. The chain combines TRBV30 with TRBJ1-4; 7 nucleotides line up with TRBD1. This CDR3 contains 14 residues. V was clipped by 2 bases and J by 3 bases; unmatched bases: 3. CDR1 and CDR2 (germline): GTSNPN, SVGIG (reference sequence). This CDR3 is CAWSRQGANEKLFF. The DNA of the CDR3 is TGTGCCTGGAGTAGGCAGGGGGCTAATGAAAAACTGTTTTTT.

The rearrangement links TRBV3-1 (or the pseudogene TRBV3-2) to TRBJ1-6; D is uncertain. The V gene's germline CDR1 is LGHDT and CDR2 YNNKEL (reference sequence). V shed 1 base and J shed 8 bases, with 9 bases lying between them. This CDR3 spans 14 amino acids. CDR3 coding DNA: TGTGCCAGCAGCCAAGGATCAGGTGATTCACCCCTCCACTTT. Translated: CASSQGSGDSPLHF.

The chain is built from TRBV6-5 and TRBJ1-1; D gene uncertain. Germline CDR1 is MNHEY and CDR2 is SVGAGI. V was shortened by 7 bases and J by 0 bases, with 9 bases between the two germline ends. This CDR3 comprises 13 residues. The CDR3 spells CASKERMNTEAFF. CDR3 nucleotides: TGTGCCAGCAAGGAGCGCATGAACACTGAAGCTTTCTTT.

Written as DNA, the CDR3 is TGTGCCAGTAGTCTCGTCCCTTACAATGAGCAGTTCTTC. Translating it yields CASSLVPYNEQFF. The chain recombines TRBV19 with TRBJ2-1; D is uncertain. The V end was cut by 5 bases, the J end by 4 bases, with 9 bases between. The V gene's germline CDR1 is LNHDA and CDR2 SQIVND (reference sequence). The CDR3 runs 13 residues.

Only one count was recorded for this clone. V gene TRBV2 combines with J gene TRBJ2-3; no definite D call. Germline V CDR1 and CDR2: SNHLY, FYNNEI. This CDR3 is built from 16 residues. With 4 bases removed from V and 0 bases from J, the gap between germline ends came to 14 bases. CDR3 amino acids: CASSVIGVDSTDTQYF. Here the CDR3 DNA reads TGTGCCAGCAGTGTTATAGGAGTCGACAGCACAGATACGCAGTATTTT. The whole variable domain, remainder taken from reference TRBV2 and TRBJ2-3, is EPEVTQTPSHQVTQMGQEVILRCVPISNHLYFYWYRQILGQKVEFLVSFYNNEISEKSEIFDDQFSVERPDGSNFTLKIRSTKLEDSAMYFCASSVIGVDSTDTQYFGPGTRLTVL.

V usage is TRBV10-3 and J usage is TRBJ2-5; 8 bases fit TRBD1. CDR1 and CDR2 from the germline V gene are ENHRY and SYGVKD. J gave up 5 bases and V 5 bases, and 4 bases lay outside the gene matches. This CDR3 has 13 amino acids. CDR3 nucleotide sequence: TGTGCCATCAGTCGAGGACAGGGCGAGACCCAGTACTTC. Residues: CAISRGQGETQYF.

The CDR3 loop reads CASNPSGYQPQHF. DNA for the CDR3: TGTGCCAGCAACCCTTCGGGGTATCAGCCCCAGCATTTT. The chain links TRBV2 to TRBJ1-5; D uncertain. Germline-derived CDR1 and CDR2 are SNHLY and FYNNEI. The length of the CDR3 is 13 residues. With 7 bases removed from V and 5 bases from J, the gap between germline ends came to 12 bases.

V usage is TRBV10-1 and J usage is TRBJ2-1; D gene ambiguous. Deletions cut 6 bases from V and 7 bases from J, with 7 bases between. The CDR3 loop spans 11 amino acids. Looked up from germline, CDR1 is WNHNN and CDR2 is SYGVQD (reference sequence). The CDR3 spells CASRRRNEQFF. In DNA form, the CDR3 reads TGCGCCAGCAGGAGGCGGAATGAGCAGTTCTTC.

The V and J genes are TRBV11-2 and TRBJ2-2, with 7 bases that match TRBD1. The CDR3 is made up of 15 amino acids. The V segment lost 3 bases and the J segment 3 bases; nucleotides outside the gene matches: 4. Germline CDR1 SGHAT, CDR2 FQNNGV. This CDR3 is CASSFLGQHTGELFF. The CDR3 DNA follows: TGTGCCAGCAGCTTTTTGGGACAGCACACCGGGGAGCTGTTTTTT.

This clone is medium-sized (0.01 to 0.1%) by share. The rearrangement joins TRBV19 to TRBJ1-2, with D perhaps TRBD1 (5 bases). This CDR3 contains 14 residues. The germline V gene encodes CDR1 LNHDA and CDR2 SQIVND (reference sequence). V lost 5 bases and J lost 8, with 18 bases in between. CDR3 bases: TGTGCCAGTAGTCCCCGTGGACAATCACGGGGCTACACCTTC. This codes for CASSPRGQSRGYTF.

The rearrangement uses TRBV2 and TRBJ1-6; D is possibly TRBD1 (5 bases). The ends were cut back, 8 bases at V and 4 bases at J, with 9 bases in the middle. The CDR3 sequence is 13 residues long. From germline, CDR1 is SNHLY and CDR2 FYNNEI. The CDR3 DNA reads TGTGCCAGCCACAGGTCTTATAATTCACCCCTCCACTTT. Translated: CASHRSYNSPLHF.

The chain has TRBV5-6 and TRBJ2-3, with 10 bases fitting TRBD2. Germline V lookup: CDR1 SGHDT, CDR2 YYEEEE. The CDR3 consists of 16 residues. V shed 0 bases, J shed 7 bases, and the junction held 8 bases outside the gene matches. The chain's CDR3 is CASSLAPGSGGNTQYF. In DNA, the CDR3 is TGTGCCAGCAGCTTGGCCCCTGGTAGCGGGGGGAATACGCAGTATTTT.

This clone was detected once. This sequence joins TRBV6-5 and TRBJ1-5; D unresolved. Deletions cut 6 bases from V and 5 bases from J, with 14 bases between. The CDR3 has 14 residues. Germline V gene lookup returns CDR1 MNHEY and CDR2 SVGAGI. DNA for the CDR3: TGTGCCAGCAGACCTCGGTGGGCTTATCAGCCCCAGCATTTT. Encoded protein: CASRPRWAYQPQHF.

The CDR3 is CASSITGRNHEQYF. The CDR3 region has the DNA TGTGCCAGCAGCATCACGGGGAGGAACCACGAGCAGTACTTC. The V gene is TRBV2, the J gene TRBJ2-7, with a tentative D call TRBD2 (6 bases). The length of the CDR3 is 14 residues. V dropped 6 bases and J dropped 5 bases, with 17 bases sitting between them. Germline V CDR1 and CDR2: SNHLY, FYNNEI.

This clone was seen only a few times. The chain joins TRBV9 to TRBJ1-1; D unclear. Germline V gene data show CDR1 as SGDLS and CDR2 as YYNGEE. The CDR3 covers 14 residues. Trimming shortened V by 4 bases and J by 1 base, and 11 bases separated the two germline ends. The chain's CDR3 is CASSLLARNTEAFF. CDR3 sequence (DNA): TGTGCCAGCAGCCTCCTGGCCAGGAACACTGAAGCTTTCTTT.

J is TRBJ1-1 and V is TRBV6-6, with D uncertain. Trimming left V 6 bases short and J 3 bases short, with 8 bases between. Germline CDR1 reads MNHNY; CDR2 reads SVGAGI (reference sequence). The CDR3 extends over 12 amino acids. The CDR3 DNA reads TGTGCCAGCAGAGAGGCGGACACTGAAGCTTTCTTT. Translating it yields CASREADTEAFF.

The rearrangement joins TRBV18 to TRBJ2-7; a possible D gene is TRBD2 (6 bases). CDR1 and CDR2 (germline): KGHSH, LQKENI. The CDR3 extends over 13 amino acids. Trimming shortened V by 2 bases and J by 2 bases, and 7 bases separated the two germline ends. DNA for the CDR3: TGTGCCAGCTCACCAGGGGGGACCTACGAGCAGTACTTC. It is translated as CASSPGGTYEQYF.

This rearrangement joins TRBV7-9 to TRBJ1-1, with D possibly TRBD1 on 5 matching bases. CDR1 and CDR2 (germline): SEHNR, FQNEAQ (reference sequence). Trimming took off 8 bases at V and 10 bases at J, with 23 bases between the two ends. This CDR3 spans 14 amino acids. The CDR3 sequence is CASVRSLGQGLAFF. In nucleotides, the CDR3 is TGTGCCAGCGTGCGATCCCTTGGGCAGGGCTTAGCTTTCTTT. The full variable domain, completed using reference TRBV7-9 and TRBJ1-1, is DTGVSQNPRHKITKRGQNVTFRCDPISEHNRLYWYRQTLGQGPEFLTYFQNEAQLEKSRLLSDRFSAERPKGSFSTLEIQRTEQGDSAMYLCASVRSLGQGLAFFGQGTRLTVV.